This T cell receptor beta chain derives from a study of CD8+CD57+ T cells in acquired aplastic anemia. Study as a whole: CD4+ and CD8+ cells, once sorted, gave DNA averaging approximately 3.3 ug. Healthy CD8+ samples averaged about 11.0 million reads.

This clonotype was seen ten or more times. Its antigen is not known. Study observations and caveats: Significance was not reached for CD8+ Simpson's diversity between patients and controls.

The TCR beta profiling, which covered VDJ combination and CDR3 sequence, was carried out using genomic DNA as the template. TCRdb re-derived calls from the reads in MiXCR, one entry per CDR3 protein. The sample has fewer than 200,000 distinct CDR3 sequences; about three fifths are singletons. The V and J ends lost 5 bases and 1 base respectively, with 5 bases between them. The CDR3 extends over 12 amino acids. The germline gives CDR1 MDHEN, CDR2 SYDVKM. This clonotype originated in a human donor in good health. What was sequenced was sorted CD4+, CD8+, or CD8+CD57+ T cells (not recorded which) from PBMCs. This chain uses TRBV28 with TRBJ2-5, with unresolved D. CDR3 protein: CASSPLQETQYF. DNA for the CDR3: TGTGCCAGCAGTCCGCTCCAAGAGACCCAGTACTTC. Using reference TRBV28 and TRBJ2-5 for the parts outside the CDR3, the full variable domain is DVKVTQSSRYLVKRTGEKVFLECVQDMDHENMFWYRQDPGLGLRLIYFSYDVKMKEKGDIPEGYSVSREKKERFSLILESASTNQTSMYLCASSPLQETQYFGPGTRLLVL.